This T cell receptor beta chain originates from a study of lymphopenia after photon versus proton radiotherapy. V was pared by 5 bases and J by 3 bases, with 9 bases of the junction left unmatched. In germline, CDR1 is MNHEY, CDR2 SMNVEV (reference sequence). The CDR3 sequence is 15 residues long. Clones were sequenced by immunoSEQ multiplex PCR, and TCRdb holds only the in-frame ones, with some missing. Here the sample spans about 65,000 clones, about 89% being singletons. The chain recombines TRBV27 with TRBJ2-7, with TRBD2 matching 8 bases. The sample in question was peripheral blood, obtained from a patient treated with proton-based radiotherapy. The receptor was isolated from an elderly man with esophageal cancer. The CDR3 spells CASSPTDGGVYEQYF. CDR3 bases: TGTGCCAGCAGTCCTACCGACGGGGGGGTCTACGAGCAGTACTTC.